This record concerns one TCR beta chain sequence. What it recognizes is unknown. The data were taken from a study of T cell responses to AZD1222 COVID-19 vaccine. Study-level points and caveats: Unmutated variant regions are reportedly the target of nearly half of TCRs that are spike-specific. It was only 6 or 7 AZD1222 recipients who were seropositive at baseline. The CD4 TCRs associated with vaccination extended across spike and predominated at 160-218 and 743-854. The donors showed a predominance of white British ancestry and of females, with possible underestimation of clonal diversity.

Germline V gene lookup returns CDR1 SEHNR and CDR2 FQNEAQ (reference sequence). V lost 5 bases to trimming and J lost 6 bases, with 16 bases between them. The CDR3 has 14 residues. This table comes from immunoSEQ multiplex PCR, and its TCRdb copy is limited to in-frame clones, with some not included. The sample contains 100,000 or so clones, more than 75% of which appear only once. This sequence joins TRBV7-9 and TRBJ1-2; D perhaps matches TRBD1 (5 bases). This receptor was obtained from an adult in good health. Specimen: peripheral blood, collected on day 0 of MenACWY control vaccination. CDR3 bases: TGTGCCAGCAGCCCTGCAGGGCGGGTCCATGGCTACACCTTC. Translation: CASSPAGRVHGYTF.